This TCR beta chain was retrieved from a study of T cell repertoires in ileal Crohn's disease. V was shortened by 5 bases and J by 1 base, with 11 bases between the two germline ends. This CDR3 is built from 14 residues. Germline CDR1 is SGHTA and CDR2 is FQGTGA. Method: immunoSEQ multiplex PCR; TCRdb's copy keeps in-frame clones and lacks some. The table lists 15,000 to 20,000 clones, about 90% of them singletons. The sequenced sample was ileal tissue. The chain joins TRBV7-3 to TRBJ1-1, with TRBD1 as a possible D gene (5 bases). The sequence was obtained from an adult with Crohn's disease. CDR3 DNA: TGTGCCAGCAGCAAGGGACTTTCGAACACTGAAGCTTTCTTT. Encoded protein: CASSKGLSNTEAFF.